This T cell receptor beta chain stems from a study of Graves' ophthalmopathy and Graves' hyperthyroidism. Amplification of TCR beta CDR3 regions used RNA transcripts. Second-round multiplex PCR followed a first-round RT-PCR using HTBI primers. TCRdb called the multiplex PCR reads again in MiXCR, with one record for every CDR3 protein. This table has about 700,000 distinct CDR3 sequences, over 40% appearing once. This clonotype was counted a few times. CDR3 length: 14 residues. Germline V CDR1 and CDR2: MGHRA, YSYEKL. The trim removed 5 bases at V and 8 bases at J, leaving 7 bases unmatched. J is TRBJ1-4 and V is TRBV4-1; 8 nucleotides match TRBD1. This receptor was taken from an adult man with Graves' ophthalmopathy. Sequencing was done on a sample of peripheral blood. The CDR3 sequence: CASSDRGREEKLFF. The CDR3 nucleotides are TGCGCCAGCAGCGACAGGGGAAGGGAGGAAAAACTGTTTTTT.